This T cell receptor beta chain was obtained from a study of beta chain features in type 1 diabetes. This CDR3 contains 12 residues. CDR1 is KGHSH, CDR2 LQKENI, per germline. Trimming pared 4 bases from V and 4 bases from J, leaving 8 bases between. The sample holds one count of this clone. As yet, its antigen is unknown. Isolated RNA was reverse transcribed in full, so expressed TCRB transcripts were sequenced. The method was immunoSEQ multiplex PCR; TCRdb's version includes in-frame clones alone and lacks a portion of them. The table includes nearly 700,000 clones, roughly 12% detected once. Points from the study as a whole: cDNA-based reads could over-represent cells with high TCR expression. No resolution was reached here on whether HLA type influences TCRB rearrangement. Type 1 diabetes patients had moderately but significantly shorter TCRB CDR3s in all four CD4+ subsets.

This chain uses TRBV18 with TRBJ2-7; D call uncertain. The sample consisted of naive CD4+ T cells from blood. The sequence was obtained from a man between 18 and 29 years old with type 1 diabetes. For the CDR3, the DNA is TGTGCCAGCTCACAAATACCGTACGAGCAGTACTTC. Translation gives CASSQIPYEQYF.